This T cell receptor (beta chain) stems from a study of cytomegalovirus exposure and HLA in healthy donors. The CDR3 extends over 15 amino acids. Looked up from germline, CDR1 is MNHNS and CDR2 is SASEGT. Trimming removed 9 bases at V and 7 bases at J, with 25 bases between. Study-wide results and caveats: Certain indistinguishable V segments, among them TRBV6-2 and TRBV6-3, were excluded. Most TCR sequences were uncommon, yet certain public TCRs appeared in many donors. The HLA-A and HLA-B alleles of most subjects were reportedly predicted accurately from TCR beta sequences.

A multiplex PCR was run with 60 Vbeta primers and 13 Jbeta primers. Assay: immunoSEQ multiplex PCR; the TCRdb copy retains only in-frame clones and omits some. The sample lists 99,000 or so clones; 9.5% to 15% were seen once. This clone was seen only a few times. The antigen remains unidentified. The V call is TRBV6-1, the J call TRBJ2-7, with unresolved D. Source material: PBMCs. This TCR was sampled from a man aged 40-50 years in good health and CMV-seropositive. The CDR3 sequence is CASGQAPDLMREQYF. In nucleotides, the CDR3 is TGTGCCAGTGGGCAGGCCCCTGATTTAATGAGAGAGCAGTACTTC.